A selection of T cell receptor beta chains follows, all from one sample in a study of CD8 T cells in Susac syndrome. TCRdb itself ran the immunoSEQ multiplex PCR reads through MiXCR, one entry per CDR3 protein. The repertoire includes 400,000 to 550,000 distinct CDR3 sequences, 85% to 90% of them detected once, and about 0.12% sits in the top ten. Sequenced: CD8+ T cells from PBMCs. These receptors came from a human donor with multiple sclerosis. Each CDR3 is given with its conserved first and last residue. Each record gives: J gene, D gene, clone size, V gene, CDR3 protein, CDR3 DNA. D genes are given only for firm matches. Part of the rows lack a size; the others show once, few, many or a class for expanded clones.

TRBJ2-2 NA NA TRBV29-1 CSVVGVDTGELFF TGCAGCGTTGTAGGAGTCGACACCGGGGAGCTGTTTTTT
TRBJ1-4 NA once TRBV28 CASSLQQSEKLFF TGTGCCAGCAGTCTCCAACAAAGTGAAAAACTGTTTTTT
TRBJ2-1 NA NA TRBV6-1 CASSELAGAGDEQFF TGTGCCAGCAGTGAACTTGCAGGAGCCGGCGATGAGCAGTTCTTC
TRBJ1-2 NA NA TRBV4-1 CASSLQGSAVGYTF TGCGCCAGCAGCCTCCAGGGATCGGCGGTTGGCTACACCTTC
TRBJ1-2 TRBD1 NA TRBV5-6 CASSFRGIDGYTF TGTGCCAGCAGCTTCAGGGGGATAGATGGCTACACCTTC
TRBJ2-1 NA NA TRBV11-2 CASSLGWGAYNEQFF TGTGCCAGCAGCTTGGGTTGGGGGGCCTACAATGAGCAGTTCTTC
TRBJ2-2 NA NA TRBV6-5 CASSYSSQGSVGELFF TGTGCCAGCAGTTACTCGAGCCAGGGCAGCGTCGGGGAGCTGTTTTTT
TRBJ1-5 NA once TRBV10-3 CAISENGGDSNQPQHF TGTGCCATCAGTGAGAATGGAGGAGATAGCAATCAGCCCCAGCATTTT
TRBJ2-5 NA NA TRBV6-6 CASSYSAGETQYF TGTGCCAGCAGTTACTCGGCGGGCGAGACCCAGTACTTC
TRBJ2-5 NA NA TRBV7-7 CASSLVRGPKETQYF TGTGCCAGCAGCTTAGTGCGGGGGCCGAAAGAGACCCAGTACTTC
TRBJ2-5 NA once TRBV5-6 CASSLASGIGETQYF TGTGCCAGCAGCTTGGCTTCGGGTATTGGGGAGACCCAGTACTTC
TRBJ1-2 NA NA TRBV27 CASKGDWDLYGYTF TGTGCCAGCAAGGGGGACTGGGACCTCTATGGCTACACCTTC
TRBJ1-2 NA NA TRBV4-1 CASSQDPAGTEHYGYTF TGCGCCAGCAGCCAAGATCCAGCCGGGACCGAGCACTATGGCTACACCTTC
TRBJ1-1 TRBD1 NA TRBV6-1 CASSEKGQINTEAFF TGTGCCAGCAGTGAAAAGGGACAGATAAACACTGAAGCTTTCTTT
TRBJ2-1 TRBD2 NA TRBV28 CASSAWRAGEEFF TGTGCCAGCAGTGCGTGGAGAGCGGGAGAGGAGTTCTTC
TRBJ2-2 NA NA TRBV29-1 CSVEGDAGVLFF TGCAGCGTTGAGGGTGATGCCGGGGTTCTGTTTTTT
TRBJ1-5 TRBD1 few TRBV6-1 CASRQGMGQPQHF TGTGCCAGCAGACAGGGGATGGGTCAGCCCCAGCATTTT
TRBJ1-1 TRBD1 NA TRBV27 CASSFRDSLTEAFF TGTGCCAGCAGTTTCCGGGACAGTTTAACTGAAGCTTTCTTT
TRBJ2-7 NA NA TRBV4-1 CASSQDLGRDYEQYF TGCGCCAGCAGCCAAGATCTTGGCAGGGACTACGAGCAGTACTTC
TRBJ2-7 TRBD1 NA TRBV20-1 CSASGGTGNTYEQYF TGCAGTGCTAGTGGGGGGACAGGGAACACATACGAGCAGTACTTC
TRBJ2-1 NA NA TRBV12-3/TRBV12-4 CASKLGLGNEQFF TGTGCCAGCAAACTTGGGCTCGGGAATGAGCAGTTCTTC
TRBJ1-1 NA NA TRBV23-1 CATEGAVNTEAFF TGCGCCACCGAGGGCGCGGTGAACACTGAAGCTTTCTTT
TRBJ2-3 NA NA TRBV27 CASSPYREFGDTQYF TGTGCCAGCAGTCCCTACAGGGAATTCGGAGATACGCAGTATTTT
TRBJ1-5 TRBD1 NA TRBV7-9 CASSQTGAGNQPQHF TGTGCCAGCAGCCAAACAGGGGCTGGGAATCAGCCCCAGCATTTT
TRBJ2-1 TRBD2 NA TRBV5-4 CASSWILAGPRNNEQFF TGTGCCAGCAGCTGGATACTAGCGGGCCCGAGGAACAATGAGCAGTTCTTC
TRBJ2-7 NA NA TRBV27 CASSSSGGNYEQYF NA
TRBJ2-7 NA NA TRBV5-1 CASSLLGFDGSYEQYF TGCGCCAGCAGCTTGCTAGGTTTTGACGGTTCCTACGAGCAGTACTTC
TRBJ2-7 TRBD2 NA TRBV12-3/TRBV12-4 CASSLGLAGSEQYF TGTGCCAGCAGTTTAGGACTAGCGGGATCCGAGCAGTACTTC
TRBJ1-2 TRBD1 NA TRBV29-1 CSVDEGVRGTEIYGYTF TGCAGCGTTGATGAAGGGGTCAGGGGGACAGAAATCTATGGCTACACCTTC
TRBJ2-3 NA NA TRBV15 CATSRDLEFYLPDTQYF TGTGCCACCAGCAGAGACCTAGAATTCTATCTCCCAGATACGCAGTATTTT
TRBJ1-1 NA NA TRBV27 CASSLDSFMNTEAFF TGTGCCAGCAGTTTGGACAGTTTCATGAACACTGAAGCTTTCTTT
TRBJ1-2 NA few TRBV27 CATAGGTNGYTF TGTGCCACCGCCGGAGGAACCAATGGCTACACCTTC
TRBJ2-3 NA NA TRBV2 CASSRGWADTQYF TGTGCCAGCAGTAGGGGCTGGGCAGATACGCAGTATTTT
TRBJ2-7 NA few TRBV6-2/TRBV6-3 CASNWGYEQYF TGTGCCAGCAATTGGGGATACGAGCAGTACTTC
TRBJ1-2 NA NA TRBV19 CASSMSGEGYGYTF TGTGCCAGTAGTATGTCCGGGGAGGGCTATGGCTACACCTTC
TRBJ2-7 TRBD2 NA TRBV6-1 CASSELAGRSYEQYF TGTGCCAGCAGTGAACTAGCGGGTCGATCCTACGAGCAGTACTTC
TRBJ2-7 NA NA TRBV4-1 CASSQGDTNYEQYF TGCGCCAGCAGCCAAGGGGACACCAACTACGAGCAGTACTTC
TRBJ1-2 NA once TRBV20-1 CSARDHRQLYGYTF TGCAGTGCTAGAGATCACAGGCAGCTCTATGGCTACACCTTC
TRBJ1-1 NA NA TRBV7-9 CASSRVGRASEAFF TGTGCCAGCAGCCGGGTGGGTAGGGCATCTGAAGCTTTCTTT
TRBJ1-5 NA NA TRBV6-1 CASTPADSNQPQHF TGTGCCAGCACCCCCGCTGATAGCAATCAGCCCCAGCATTTT
TRBJ2-7 TRBD1 NA TRBV25-1 CASSEETGGYEQYF TGTGCCAGCAGTGAGGAGACAGGGGGCTACGAGCAGTACTTC
TRBJ2-7 TRBD1 NA TRBV4-1 CASSQFLVGYRGTYEQYF TGCGCCAGCAGCCAATTCCTGGTGGGCTACAGGGGGACCTACGAGCAGTACTTC
TRBJ2-4 NA NA TRBV11-2 CASSLEGGNIQYF TGTGCCAGCAGCTTAGAAGGAGGGAACATTCAGTACTTC
TRBJ2-2 TRBD2 NA TRBV11-2 CASSPPGLAAGELFF TGTGCCAGCAGCCCCCCGGGACTAGCAGCCGGGGAGCTGTTTTTT
TRBJ1-1 NA NA TRBV19 CASTLGAGTEAFF TGTGCCAGTACCCTTGGGGCGGGCACTGAAGCTTTCTTT
TRBJ2-7 NA NA TRBV27 CASSFQVTYEQYF TGTGCCAGCAGTTTCCAGGTTACCTACGAGCAGTACTTC